This T cell receptor beta chain is from a study of OX40 agonist ivuxolimab in advanced cancers. Study observations and caveats: Clonal expansion by week 6 occurred in CD4+ and CD8+ blood T cells (at 0.1 to 3.0 mg/kg).

Data came from immunoSEQ multiplex PCR; TCRdb stores just in-frame clones and leaves some out. Among fewer than 35,000 clones, around 90% were seen once, and the ten largest hold 0.92%. The V gene's germline CDR1 is WNHNN and CDR2 SYGVQD (reference sequence). Unmatched junction bases numbered 4, after V lost 6 bases and J lost 8 bases. The CDR3 loop spans 13 amino acids. As for this clone: The target antigen is unknown.

Sample: CD4+ or CD8+ T cells sorted from blood, taken in a trial of the OX40 agonist ivuxolimab. V is TRBV10-1 and J is TRBJ1-4; 9 positions match TRBD1. The source is an adult with an advanced solid tumor such as melanoma, head and neck, liver or kidney cancer. The DNA of the CDR3 is TGCGCCAGCAGCCTTGGACAGGGGGAAAAACTGTTTTTT. It translates to CASSLGQGEKLFF.